The entry that follows covers one T cell receptor beta chain sequence. Its antigen remains unknown. Germline V CDR1 and CDR2: SGHRS, YFSETQ. The CDR3 consists of 14 residues. Trimming cost V 5 bases and J 3 bases, with 12 bases left between them. This sample stems from a study of Siglec-9 on CD8 T cells in melanoma. Study-wide points: An effector memory CD8+ T-cell subset seemingly accumulating in melanoma was reportedly marked and regulated by Siglec-9.

The assay was immunoSEQ multiplex PCR, and TCRdb's table has in-frame clones only and misses some. The sample consists of 29,000 or so clones, 80% of them appearing once. The sequence was collected from a human donor in good health. The sample comprised Siglec-9- CD8+ T cells sorted from blood. The chain joins TRBV5-1 to TRBJ1-5; the D gene is possibly TRBD1 (6 bases). The CDR3 DNA reads as TGCGCCAGCAGTACGACAGGACTCAATCAGCCCCAGCATTTT. Encoded protein: CASSTTGLNQPQHF.